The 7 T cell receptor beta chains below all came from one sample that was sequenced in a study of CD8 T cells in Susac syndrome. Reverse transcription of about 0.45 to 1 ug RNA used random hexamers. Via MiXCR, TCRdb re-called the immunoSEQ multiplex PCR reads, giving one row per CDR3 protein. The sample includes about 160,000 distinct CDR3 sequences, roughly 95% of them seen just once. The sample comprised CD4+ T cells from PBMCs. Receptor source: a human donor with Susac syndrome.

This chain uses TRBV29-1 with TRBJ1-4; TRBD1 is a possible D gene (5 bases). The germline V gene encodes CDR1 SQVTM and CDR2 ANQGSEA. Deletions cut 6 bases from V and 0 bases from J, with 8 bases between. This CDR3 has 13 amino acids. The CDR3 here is CSVGEATNEKLFF. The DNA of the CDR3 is TGCAGCGTGGGGGAGGCAACTAATGAAAAACTGTTTTTT. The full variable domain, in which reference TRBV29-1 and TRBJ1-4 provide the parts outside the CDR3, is SAVISQKPSRDICQRGTSLTIQCQVDSQVTMMFWYRQQPGQSLTLIATANQGSEATYESGFVIDKFPISRPNLTFSTLTVSNMSPEDSSIYLCSVGEATNEKLFFGSGTQLSVL.

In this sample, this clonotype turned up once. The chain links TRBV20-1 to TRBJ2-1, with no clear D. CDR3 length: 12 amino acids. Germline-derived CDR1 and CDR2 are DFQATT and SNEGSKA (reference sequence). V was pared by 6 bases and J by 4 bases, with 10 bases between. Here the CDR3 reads CSANDFYNEQFF. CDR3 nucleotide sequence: TGCAGTGCCAACGACTTTTACAATGAGCAGTTCTTC.

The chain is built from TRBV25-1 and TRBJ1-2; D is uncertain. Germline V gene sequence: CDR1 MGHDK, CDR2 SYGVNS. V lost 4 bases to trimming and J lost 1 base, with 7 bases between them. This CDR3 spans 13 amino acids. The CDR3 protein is CASSGQFNYGYTF. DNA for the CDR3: TGTGCCAGCAGTGGCCAGTTTAACTATGGCTACACCTTC.

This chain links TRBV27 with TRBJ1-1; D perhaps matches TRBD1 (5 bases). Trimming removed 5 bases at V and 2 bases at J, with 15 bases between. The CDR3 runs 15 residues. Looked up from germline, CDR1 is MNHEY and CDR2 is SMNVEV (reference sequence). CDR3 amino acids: CASSKAMGVNTEAFF. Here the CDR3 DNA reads TGTGCCAGCAGTAAAGCCATGGGGGTAAACACTGAAGCTTTCTTT.

The DNA of the CDR3 is TGCAGTGCTACACAGAACACTGAAGCTTTCTTT. Its protein product is CSATQNTEAFF. The chain employs TRBV20-1 and TRBJ1-1; no firm D call. CDR3 size: 11 residues. Germline V gene lookup returns CDR1 DFQATT and CDR2 SNEGSKA (reference sequence). The germline V and J ends were trimmed by 4 bases and 1 base, with 4 bases remaining between them.

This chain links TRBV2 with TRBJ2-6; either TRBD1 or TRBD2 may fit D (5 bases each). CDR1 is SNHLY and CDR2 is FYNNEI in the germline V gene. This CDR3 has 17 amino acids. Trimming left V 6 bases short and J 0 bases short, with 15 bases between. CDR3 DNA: TGTGCCAGCAGCCAAAGGGGAGTATCCTCTGGGGCCAACGTCCTGACTTTC. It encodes CASSQRGVSSGANVLTF.

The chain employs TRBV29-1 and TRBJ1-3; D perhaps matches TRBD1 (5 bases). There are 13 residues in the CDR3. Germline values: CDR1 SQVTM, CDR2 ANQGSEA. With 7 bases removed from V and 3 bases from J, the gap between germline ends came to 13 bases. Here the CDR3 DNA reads TGCAGCGCCGTCGGGACCGTTGGAAACACCATATATTTT. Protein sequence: CSAVGTVGNTIYF.